Listed here is a single TCR beta chain. The CDR3 spans 15 residues. V shed 5 bases and J 5 bases; nucleotides not matched to a gene: 8. Per the germline V gene, CDR1 is SGHTA and CDR2 is FQGTGA. The sample comes from a study of T cells in Graves' hyperthyroidism and ophthalmopathy. In making diagnoses, clinical symptoms, serum thyroxine and TRAb, thyroid ultrasound and orbital computed tomography were all used. Amplified regions were TCR beta CDR3 sequences from RNA transcripts. Researchers ran a first-round RT-PCR on the TCR CDR3 using the HTBI primer set. Using its own MiXCR run on the multiplex PCR reads, TCRdb lists one record per CDR3 protein. The data contain roughly 500,000 distinct CDR3 sequences, around 50% of them singletons.

The sample comprised peripheral blood or thyroid tissue (not recorded which). The chain carries TRBV7-3 and TRBJ2-2; 7 bases are a match to TRBD1. This sequence originates from an adult woman with Graves' disease, either hyperthyroidism or ophthalmopathy (not recorded which). This CDR3 reads CASSPDRVRTGELFF. The CDR3, as DNA: TGTGCCAGCAGCCCAGACAGGGTCCGAACCGGGGAGCTGTTTTTT. Together with reference TRBV7-3 and TRBJ2-2, the CDR3 gives the full variable domain: GAGVSQTPSNKVTEKGKYVELRCDPISGHTALYWYRQSLGQGPEFLIYFQGTGAADDSGLPNDRFFAVRPEGSVSTLKIQRTERGDSAVYLCASSPDRVRTGELFFGEGSRLTVL.